Shown below are 9 T cell receptor beta chains from a single sample sequenced in a study of monozygotic twins with inflammatory bowel disease. TCRdb re-called the 5' RACE reads and gives one entry per CDR3 protein, without DNA. The sample has approximately 330,000 distinct CDR3 sequences. Sequencing used blood. The receptors come from a human donor with ulcerative colitis or Crohn's disease, or a healthy co-twin of an affected twin (not recorded which).

The chain employs TRBV6-1 and TRBJ2-5; TCRdb names TRBD2, which stays unverified in the absence of DNA. The V gene's germline CDR1 is MNHNS and CDR2 SASEGT. This CDR3 contains 15 residues. The CDR3 protein is CASTQGLAGVETQYF.

V usage is TRBV5-1 and J usage is TRBJ2-6; as DNA is missing, the TRBD1 call by TCRdb cannot be tested. The CDR3 contains 19 residues. Per the germline V gene, CDR1 is SGHRS and CDR2 is YFSETQ. The CDR3 region is CASSSRVGQGASGANVLTF.

The rearrangement uses TRBV5-4 and TRBJ2-2; the TCRdb D gene call, TRBD2, has no DNA to confirm it. The CDR3 has 14 amino acids. The V gene's germline CDR1 is SGHNT and CDR2 YYREEE (reference sequence). The CDR3 loop is CASNPSGMTGELFF.

The CDR3 reads CSAPKPGTASNQPQHF. This chain connects TRBV20-1 to TRBJ1-5; TCRdb names TRBD1, which stays unverified in the absence of DNA. Germline loops: CDR1 DFQATT, CDR2 SNEGSKA (reference sequence). CDR3 length equals 16 residues.

The chain combines TRBV7-6 with TRBJ2-1; TCRdb's assignment of TRBD1 cannot be checked, as there is no DNA. Germline assignment: CDR1 SGHVS and CDR2 FNYEAQ. The length of the CDR3 is 15 residues. The CDR3 loop reads CASSFAAGGRNEQFF.

V usage is TRBV11-1 and J usage is TRBJ2-1; TCRdb calls TRBD2, which cannot be checked without DNA. There are 12 residues in the CDR3. Germline assignment: CDR1 SGHAT and CDR2 FQDESV (reference sequence). The CDR3 spells CASSDRGGREFF.

This CDR3 is CASRTLGHSYNEQFF. V usage is TRBV27 and J usage is TRBJ2-1; TCRdb's D call of TRBD1 is untestable without DNA. Germline values: CDR1 MNHEY, CDR2 SMNVEV (reference sequence). The CDR3 covers 15 residues.

This sequence joins TRBV7-2 and TRBJ1-3; TCRdb designates TRBD1, a call that cannot be tested without DNA. The length of the CDR3 is 15 residues. Germline CDR1 and CDR2: SGHTA and FQGNSA. CDR3 in amino acids: CASSLRPQGGDTIYF.

This chain links TRBV11-3 with TRBJ2-2; the D call of TRBD2 rests on TCRdb alone, since no DNA is present to check it. The CDR3 is made up of 16 amino acids. The germline CDR1 and CDR2 sequences are SGHNT and YENEEA. CDR3 in amino acids: CASSSGQAARSGELFF.